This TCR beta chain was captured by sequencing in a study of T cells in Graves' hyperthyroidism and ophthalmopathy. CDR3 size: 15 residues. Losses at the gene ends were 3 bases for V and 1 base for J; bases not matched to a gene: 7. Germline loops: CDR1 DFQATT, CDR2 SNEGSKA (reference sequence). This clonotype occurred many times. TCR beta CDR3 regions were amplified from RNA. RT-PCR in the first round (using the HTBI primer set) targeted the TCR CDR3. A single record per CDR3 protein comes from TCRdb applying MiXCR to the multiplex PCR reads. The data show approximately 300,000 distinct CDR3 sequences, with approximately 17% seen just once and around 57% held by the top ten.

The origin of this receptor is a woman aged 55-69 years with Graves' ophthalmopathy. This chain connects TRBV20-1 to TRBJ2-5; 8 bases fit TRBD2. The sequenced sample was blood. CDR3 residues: CSASDGLAGQETQYF. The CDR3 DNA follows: TGCAGTGCTAGCGACGGCCTAGCGGGCCAAGAGACCCAGTACTTC.